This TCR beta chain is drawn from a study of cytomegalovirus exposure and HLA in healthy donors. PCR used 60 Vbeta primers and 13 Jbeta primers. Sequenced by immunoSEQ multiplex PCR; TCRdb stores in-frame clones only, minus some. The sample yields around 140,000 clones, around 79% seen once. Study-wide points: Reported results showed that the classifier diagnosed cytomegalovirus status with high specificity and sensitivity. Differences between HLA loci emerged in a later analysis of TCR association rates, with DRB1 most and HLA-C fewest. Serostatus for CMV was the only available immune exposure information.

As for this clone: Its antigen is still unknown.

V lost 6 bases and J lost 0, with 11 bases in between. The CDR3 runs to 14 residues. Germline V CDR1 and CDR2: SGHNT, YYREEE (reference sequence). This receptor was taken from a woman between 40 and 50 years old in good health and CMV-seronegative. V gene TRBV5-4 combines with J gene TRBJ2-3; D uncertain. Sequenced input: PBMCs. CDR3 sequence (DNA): TGTGCCAGCAAACAGCAAACCAGCACAGATACGCAGTATTTT. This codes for CASKQQTSTDTQYF. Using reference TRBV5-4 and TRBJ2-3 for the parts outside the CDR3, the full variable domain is ETGVTQSPTHLIKTRGQQVTLRCSSQSGHNTVSWYQQALGQGPQFIFQYYREEENGRGNFPPRFSGLQFPNYSSELNVNALELDDSALYLCASKQQTSTDTQYFGPGTRLTVL.